This T cell receptor (beta chain) was recorded in a study of T cells after yellow fever vaccination. This clonotype has more than one count but fewer than ten. Its antigen is not identified. Whole-study results and caveats: The booster saw the reappearance of most primary-vaccination clones (roughly 97% CD4, around 88% CD8). Any FACS-sorted repertoire could hold abundant clonotypes that contaminate it from the bulk population.

V lost 3 bases, J lost 7 bases, and 10 bases lay in between. The CDR3 runs 13 residues. As TCR cDNA was made by 5'RACE template switching, a universal primer site and UMIs were added. TCRdb redid the calling of the 5' RACE reads with MiXCR, one entry per CDR3 protein. The table has 300,000 to 400,000 distinct CDR3 sequences, 7.5% to 9% seen once. The chain is built from TRBV12-3 or TRBV12-4 and TRBJ1-5; D is unresolved. Material: PBMCs, obtained on the day of the first yellow fever vaccination. The receptor's source is a man between 18 and 35 years old who received the YFV17D yellow fever vaccine. CDR3 nucleotides: TGTGCCAGCAGTTTTGGCAGTGTCCAGCCCCAGCATTTT. It specifies CASSFGSVQPQHF.